The T cell receptor (beta chain) described here comes from a study of graft-versus-host responses after intestinal transplantation (dated by TCRdb to the early 2020s). Context from the whole study: The transplants that recipients got were multivisceral, liver-intestinal, or isolated intestinal. Every recipient was given anti-thymocyte globulin induction, followed by about three years of maintenance tacrolimus and steroids. Graft-versus-host and host-versus-graft alloreactive T cell clones were tracked in the graft, circulation and bone marrow after intestinal transplantation using bulk TCR-beta CDR3 sequencing. Alloreactive clones were identified by sequencing pre-transplant mixed lymphocyte reaction products and comparing these products with unstimulated pre-transplant donor and recipient T cells. A cohort of roughly 25 intestinal transplant recipients, including one retransplant, was enrolled, and a few patients lacking pretransplant specimens were excluded. A peak of at least 4% donor T cells among recipient peripheral blood mononuclear cells was the definition used for donor T cell macrochimerism. Instead of going to the commercial service, samples from a few later patients were sequenced in-house on an Illumina MiSeq and processed with MiXCR.

V is pared back by 1 base and J by 8 bases, with 8 bases lying between the germline termini. From its cysteine to its phenylalanine, the CDR3 spans 12 amino acids. Left in the record is the CDR3 DNA by itself, 36 bases read in frame from the first base. For CDR1 and CDR2, the germline V gene lists SGHAT and FQNNGV. Sample time point, as interpreted from the label and publication: cells obtained before transplantation from donor or recipient. CD3+CD4+ and CD3+CD8+ populations were FACS-sorted from unstimulated pre-transplant donor and recipient cells taken from spleen or lymph nodes. The receptor library was made with the immunoSEQ multiplex PCR assay. In most patients, genomic DNA was isolated using the Qiagen DNeasy Blood and Tissue Kit and sent frozen to Adaptive Biotechnologies for TCR sequencing. For most patients, high-throughput TCR-beta CDR3 sequencing of genomic DNA was performed by Adaptive Biotechnologies. Per the source publication's procedure: TCR sequencing data were retrieved from Adaptive's ImmunoSEQ software for roughly 20 patients, whereas a few other patients were processed with MiXCR and VDJtools. To correct CD4 versus CD8 sorting errors, sequences present in both subsets at a frequency ratio below 5:1 were removed. Because the origin of CDR3 nucleotide sequences shared between donor and recipient could not be assigned, those sequences were removed. To count as alloreactive, a clone needed at least 2-fold expansion over unstimulated cells and a minimum CFSE-low frequency of 0.002% (template counts) or 0.001% (read counts). A clone was considered mappable if detected in the sequenced pre-transplant spleen, lymph node, or MLR CFSE-low populations of the donor or recipient. Cumulative frequency of alloreactive clones was calculated as a percentage of all sequences weighted by copy number. TCRdb holds this immuneACCESS table with in-frame rearrangements only. Some clones are missing; in checked studies, unresolved V genes explain under half, and the rest has no known cause. V and J calls and clone size are copied from that table; D and trimming were computed from the DNA. The sample yields 77,000 or so clones; about 94% were counted once. The ten largest clones capture 0.53% of the sample.

General study outcomes and caveats: Conclusions were limited by the relatively low number and heterogeneity of intestinal transplant patients. In patients with donor T cell macrochimerism, the allografts had high GvH to HvG T cell clonal ratios. Early after transplant, peak levels of circulating GvH clones were found to be associated with declines in HvG clones. GvH clones turned up in recipient bone marrow, with some appearing earlier in ileal mucosa or blood, a pattern consistent with an intestinal mucosal origin.

About this clone itself: This clone's antigen is unknown. The sample holds no much larger clone one base away, and base qualities are not on file.

The clonotype was recovered from a human donor who received an intestinal transplant. This material consisted of unstimulated CD8+ T cells sorted from spleen or lymph node cells, taken before intestinal transplant. The chain was built from TRBV11-2 and TRBJ1-1; no confident D gene assignment can be made. The base sequence is TGTGCCAGCAGCTTAGCACGGTTAGAAGCTTTCTTT. It codes for CASSLARLEAFF.